The following is a T cell receptor (beta chain) sequence with its context. This sample stems from a study of Graves' ophthalmopathy and Graves' hyperthyroidism. V lost 8 bases and J 0 bases, leaving 4 bases between the germline ends. Germline assignment: CDR1 SGHTA and CDR2 FQGNSA. The CDR3 has 11 residues. Beta-chain TCR CDR3 regions were amplified from RNA transcripts. An initial RT-PCR round employing HTBI primers preceded a second-round multiplex PCR. TCRdb used MiXCR to reprocess the multiplex PCR reads, holding one entry per CDR3 protein. The top ten clones hold around 3% of a sample with more than 550,000 distinct CDR3 sequences, more than 40% of them seen once. Each diagnosis was determined on the basis of clinical symptoms, serum thyroxine, TRAb, thyroid ultrasound and orbital computed tomography.

This receptor was identified in an adult man with Graves' ophthalmopathy. The sequenced sample consisted of peripheral blood. The chain joins TRBV7-2 to TRBJ1-1; D gene ambiguous. The CDR3 region is CTSALNTEAFF. DNA for the CDR3: TGTACCAGCGCGTTGAACACTGAAGCTTTCTTT.